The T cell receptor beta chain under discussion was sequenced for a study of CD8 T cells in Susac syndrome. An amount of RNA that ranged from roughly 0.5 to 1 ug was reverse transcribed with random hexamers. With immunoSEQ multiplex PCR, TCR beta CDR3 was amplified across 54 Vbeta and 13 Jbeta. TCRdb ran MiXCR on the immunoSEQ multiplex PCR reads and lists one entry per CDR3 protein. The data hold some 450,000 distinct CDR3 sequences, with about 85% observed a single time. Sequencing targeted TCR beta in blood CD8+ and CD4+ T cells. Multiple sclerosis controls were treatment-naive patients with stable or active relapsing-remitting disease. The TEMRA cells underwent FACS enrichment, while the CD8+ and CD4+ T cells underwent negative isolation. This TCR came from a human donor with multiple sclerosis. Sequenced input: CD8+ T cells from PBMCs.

CDR3 in DNA: TGCGCCAGCAGCCAAGATCCAGGGGGCTTATACGAGCAGTACTTC. It specifies CASSQDPGGLYEQYF. The chain joins TRBV4-1 to TRBJ2-7; 8 bases map to TRBD1. This CDR3 is 15 amino acids long. With V trimmed by 0 bases and J by 4 bases, 5 bases remained unmatched. Germline V lookup: CDR1 MGHRA, CDR2 YSYEKL.